A selection of T cell receptor beta chains follows, all from one sample in a study of T-cell reconstitution after alpha-beta-depleted transplantation in children. TCRdb used MiXCR to reprocess the PCR reads, holding one entry per CDR3 protein. Among about 490,000 distinct CDR3 sequences, about 10% were seen once, and the ten largest hold 2% to 2.5%. The input for sequencing was PBMCs, taken before TCRalphabeta/CD19-depleted stem cell transplant. All receptors come from a child aged 2 to 15 with inherited bone marrow failure, due to receive a stem cell transplant. The CDR3 runs from the conserved cysteine through the conserved F or W. Each record gives: J gene, D gene, clone size, V gene, CDR3 protein, CDR3 DNA. A D gene is named only where the DNA matches it firmly. Not every row has a clone size; where given, it reads once, few, many or a size class.

TRBJ2-5 TRBD2 - TRBV30 CAWSETIAGGRETQYF TGTGCCTGGAGCGAAACAATAGCGGGAGGGCGAGAGACCCAGTACTTC
TRBJ2-4 TRBD2 - TRBV12-3/TRBV12-4 CASTRGPTSAKNIQYF TGTGCCAGCACCCGGGGACCGACTAGCGCCAAAAACATTCAGTACTTC
TRBJ1-2 - many TRBV3-1 CASSQAGEIYGYTF TGTGCCAGCAGCCAAGCAGGGGAGATCTATGGCTACACCTTC
TRBJ2-2 - many TRBV5-7 CASSPLVGTNTGELFF TGTGCCAGCAGCCCCTTGGTAGGGACAAACACCGGGGAGCTGTTTTTT
TRBJ2-3 TRBD1 many TRBV4-2 CASSQEGNRGGFF TGTGCCAGCAGCCAAGAAGGTAACAGGGGCGGCTTTTTT
TRBJ2-1 - - TRBV19 CASSRTEYNEQFF TGTGCCAGTAGTAGGACTGAATACAATGAGCAGTTCTTC
TRBJ1-5 - many TRBV5-1 CASSLESAAGQPQHF TGCGCCAGCAGCTTGGAATCCGCGGCGGGTCAGCCCCAGCATTTT
TRBJ1-2 TRBD1 many TRBV28 CASRPEDPGTGGQMGYGYTF TGTGCCAGCAGGCCCGAGGACCCCGGGACAGGGGGCCAAATGGGATATGGCTACACCTTC
TRBJ1-2 - many TRBV5-1 CASSHDRKLYGYTF TGCGCCAGCAGCCATGACAGGAAACTCTATGGCTACACCTTC
TRBJ2-1 TRBD1 - TRBV7-8 CASSRRKGTGPNEQFF TGTGCCAGCAGCCGCCGTAAAGGGACAGGTCCGAATGAGCAGTTCTTC
TRBJ2-7 TRBD1 - TRBV20-1 CSARGDRHEQYF TGCAGTGCTAGAGGGGACAGACACGAGCAGTACTTC
TRBJ2-1 - many TRBV12-3/TRBV12-4 CASSRIQRNEQFF TGTGCCAGCAGCCGGATCCAGAGGAATGAGCAGTTCTTC
TRBJ2-7 TRBD2 many TRBV20-1 CSARDQSGRAWEEQYF TGCAGTGCTAGAGATCAGAGCGGGAGGGCCTGGGAAGAGCAGTACTTC
TRBJ2-5 - many TRBV5-5 CASSSPGTAETQYF TGTGCCAGCAGCTCCCCAGGAACAGCAGAGACCCAGTACTTC
TRBJ2-3 - many TRBV20-1 CSARDVFEYF TGCAGTGCTAGGGACGTTTTCGAGTATTTT
TRBJ2-7 TRBD2 few TRBV20-1 CSAQDPGLAYEQYF TGCAGTGCTCAAGATCCGGGACTAGCCTACGAGCAGTACTTC
TRBJ1-2 - - TRBV20-1 CSAAPTDDYGYTF TGCAGTGCCGCCCCGACGGATGACTATGGCTACACCTTC
TRBJ1-6 - few TRBV6-5 CASSYSMGADNSPLHF TGTGCCAGCAGTTACTCGATGGGGGCGGATAATTCACCCCTCCACTTT
TRBJ1-1 TRBD1 - TRBV7-2 CASSLKETGVRAFF TGTGCCAGCAGCTTAAAAGAGACAGGGGTGCGAGCTTTCTTT
TRBJ2-7 - - TRBV7-2 CASSDPAGGSVEYF TGTGCCAGCAGCGACCCAGCAGGCGGCTCTGTGGAGTACTTC